This entry features one T cell receptor beta chain sequence. Its antigen is currently unknown. The sample originates from a study of T cell responses to AZD1222 COVID-19 vaccine. Study-wide findings and caveats: No repertoire was sampled before or during the peak T cell response, only after it.

Produced via immunoSEQ multiplex PCR; TCRdb's table is partial and in-frame only. Of some 150,000 clones listed, about 90% are singletons. V lost 6 bases and J lost 11, with 25 bases in between. The CDR3 length is 14 residues. CDR1 and CDR2 (germline): SQVTM, ANQGSEA. Sample: peripheral blood, taken on day 0 of AZD1222 vaccination. This rearrangement joins TRBV29-1 to TRBJ1-1; D gene unclear. This sequence originates from an adult in good health. The CDR3 bases are TGCAGCGTAAATTTATCGGACGGTGGAGTTTGGGCTTTCTTT. Translating it yields CSVNLSDGGVWAFF.